This T cell receptor (beta chain) was observed in a study of cytomegalovirus exposure and HLA in healthy donors. Study-wide findings and caveats: An analysis was carried out later, and it reportedly showed fewer N-insertions in an Asian-associated ancestry cluster than the roughly 670-donor mean. Association of a missense DCLRE1C variant with TCR beta V- and J-gene trimming was reported in a later analysis. Per published accounts, TCR beta sequences correctly predicted the HLA-A and HLA-B alleles of most subjects.

A multiplex PCR was run with 60 Vbeta primers and 13 Jbeta primers. As originally analysed: There were tens of millions of unique TCR beta chains by a later count, and about 12 million of them were shared. Libraries were prepared by immunoSEQ multiplex PCR; TCRdb keeps only in-frame clonotypes and omits some of them. D and trimming come from the DNA, and the V and J calls and clone size come from that table. The table includes under 150,000 clones, over 75% detected once. With 0 bases removed from V and 1 base from J, the gap between germline ends came to 7 bases. The CDR3 consists of 16 residues. The germline CDR1 and CDR2 sequences are SGHVS and FNYEAQ. The table lists this clone with a count of one. What it binds is unknown.

The receptor was derived from a middle-aged man in good health and CMV-seronegative. The rearrangement joins TRBV7-6 to TRBJ2-6; D remains ambiguous. Sequencing was performed on PBMCs. CDR3 sequence: CASSLAIGSGANVLTF. DNA of the CDR3: TGTGCCAGCAGCTTAGCGATCGGGTCTGGGGCCAACGTCCTGACTTTC. The full variable domain, in which reference TRBV7-6 and TRBJ2-6 provide the parts outside the CDR3, is GAGVSQSPRYKVTKRGQDVALRCDPISGHVSLYWYRQALGQGPEFLTYFNYEAQQDKSGLPNDRFSAERPEGSISTLTIQRTEQRDSAMYRCASSLAIGSGANVLTFGAGSRLTVL.